The following is a T cell receptor beta chain sequence with its context. Its antigen is unknown. This specimen comes from a study of shared clonotypes between healthy human individuals. Study-level information: The composition of the donors was a couple of women and a few men aged 18 to 49. Researchers assigned three CD4 naive, three CD4 memory, two CD8 naive and one CD8 memory plate to each donor.

Regarding the study as a whole: Depth of sequencing was expected to influence donor clonotype sharing.

Generated by immunoSEQ multiplex PCR, the TCRdb table keeps only in-frame clones and is missing some. The table lists over a million clones, 70% to 80% of them singletons, with more than 0.55% in the top ten. The sequence derives from a man in his late teens or twenties in good health. Some clones in this sample may be carry-over from other donors' samples. The sample comprised memory CD4+ T cells from PBMCs. As for subset: CD45RA-negative fraction.

The CDR3 sequence: CAISDAANSYEQYF. The CDR3 DNA is TGTGCCATCAGTGACGCAGCGAACTCCTACGAGCAGTACTTC. The rearrangement links TRBV10-3 to TRBJ2-7, with D unclear. The V gene lost 3 bases and the J gene lost 0 bases, with 9 bases spanning the gap. Germline CDR1 reads ENHRY; CDR2 reads SYGVKD. The CDR3 runs to 14 residues.